The subject of this entry is one TCR beta chain. Its antigen is not known. These data are taken from a study of cytomegalovirus exposure and HLA in healthy donors. PCR amplification relied on 60 Vbeta primers (plus 13 Jbeta primers). Assay used: immunoSEQ multiplex PCR; TCRdb lists only in-frame clones, some missing. The table has around 200,000 clones, roughly 84% seen once. Germline V CDR1 and CDR2: SEHNR, FQNEAQ (reference sequence). The CDR3 is made up of 15 amino acids. The V segment lost 5 bases and the J segment 4 bases; nucleotides outside the gene matches: 9. General study results and limits: There were some public TCRs occurring in many donors, but most TCR sequences were rare.

The origin of this receptor is a man in his fifties in good health and CMV-seronegative. The sequenced sample was PBMCs. The chain carries TRBV7-9 and TRBJ2-7, with 9 bases aligning to TRBD1. DNA for the CDR3: TGTGCCAGCAGCCAAGGGGGGGACAGGGTGTACGAGCAGTACTTC. Translation: CASSQGGDRVYEQYF.